This T cell receptor (beta chain) was sequenced for a study of cytotoxic CD8 clonotypes in ibrutinib-treated CLL. Study-wide results and limits: Public clonotypes, found uncommonly, either contracted or stayed stable on treatment.

The authors obtained about 1.9 micrograms of genomic DNA from cryopreserved PBMCs for TCR beta libraries. TCRdb's table, derived via immunoSEQ multiplex PCR, lists solely in-frame clones and lacks some. Of approximately 130,000 clones in the sample, approximately 80% were seen once. Comment on this clone: Its antigen remains unidentified.

Germline V gene data show CDR1 as GTSNPN and CDR2 as SVGIG (reference sequence). The CDR3 totals 13 residues. The V end lost 0 bases, the J end lost 2 bases, and 7 bases lay between the germline ends. The genes are TRBV30 and TRBJ2-5; D ambiguous. The receptor was isolated from a human donor with chronic lymphocytic leukemia. The sample here was PBMCs, taken after 24 months of ibrutinib treatment. The CDR3 DNA sequence: TGTGCCTGGAGTGTCAGCGTTCAAGAGACCCAGTACTTC. Its translation is CAWSVSVQETQYF.